These T cell receptor beta chains were read from a single sample in a study of vaccination effects on CD4 cells after COVID-19. Here immunoSEQ multiplex PCR was the method, and the copy in TCRdb shows in-frame clones only, minus some. The sample shows roughly 51,000 clones, around three quarters of them seen only once. For these TCRs, the target antigens are not known. Sample: CD4+ T cells from PBMCs cultured without peptide, taken after COVID-19 vaccination. These receptors all come from a human donor who had a prior SARS-CoV-2 infection. CDR3s leave out the opening cysteine and the closing phenylalanine or tryptophan. The order of the fields is V gene, clone size, J gene, CDR3 protein. A row's size may be missing; if present it is once, few, many or a size class.

v_call: TRBV11-2
clone_size: .
j_call: TRBJ2-1
cdr3_aa: ASSFNRRSVSVLF

v_call: TRBV6-6
clone_size: .
j_call: TRBJ1-1
cdr3_aa: ASSPPAASEAF

v_call: TRBV11-2
clone_size: medium-sized
j_call: TRBJ2-2
cdr3_aa: ASSPRTGGNTGELF

v_call: TRBV11-3
clone_size: .
j_call: TRBJ2-3
cdr3_aa: ASSLEPEDTQY

v_call: TRBV7-2
clone_size: .
j_call: TRBJ2-7
cdr3_aa: ASSSVGLSSYEQY

v_call: TRBV5-5
clone_size: .
j_call: TRBJ2-7
cdr3_aa: ASSYWYEQY

v_call: TRBV27
clone_size: .
j_call: TRBJ2-1
cdr3_aa: ASQHLSGKVEQF

v_call: TRBV5-1
clone_size: .
j_call: TRBJ2-7
cdr3_aa: ASSIVSYEQY

v_call: TRBV11-3
clone_size: .
j_call: TRBJ2-2
cdr3_aa: ASRRGQGNTGELF

v_call: TRBV4-3
clone_size: .
j_call: TRBJ2-2
cdr3_aa: ASSPSPRGVGELF

v_call: TRBV5-1
clone_size: .
j_call: TRBJ2-3
cdr3_aa: ASSLRDRGPRTDTQY

v_call: TRBV5-1
clone_size: .
j_call: TRBJ2-5
cdr3_aa: ASSLVLAGGIQETQY

v_call: TRBV6-1
clone_size: .
j_call: TRBJ2-7
cdr3_aa: ASSELQYLYEQY

v_call: TRBV7-3
clone_size: few
j_call: TRBJ2-1
cdr3_aa: ASSLGTHSNEQF

v_call: TRBV19
clone_size: .
j_call: TRBJ2-1
cdr3_aa: ASSQRRGALYNEQF

v_call: TRBV20-1
clone_size: .
j_call: TRBJ2-7
cdr3_aa: SASDSGTEEQY

v_call: TRBV9
clone_size: few
j_call: TRBJ2-7
cdr3_aa: ASSVGGLSYEQY

v_call: TRBV19
clone_size: .
j_call: TRBJ1-2
cdr3_aa: ASSFQRQGTNYGYT

v_call: TRBV6-2/TRBV6-3
clone_size: few
j_call: TRBJ2-7
cdr3_aa: ASSYGTSGYEQY

v_call: TRBV11-3
clone_size: .
j_call: TRBJ1-6
cdr3_aa: ASSLEYSPLH

v_call: TRBV28
clone_size: .
j_call: TRBJ2-3
cdr3_aa: ASSFLSGYGDTQY

v_call: TRBV28
clone_size: .
j_call: TRBJ2-1
cdr3_aa: ASIGWETGSYNEQF

v_call: TRBV21-1
clone_size: .
j_call: TRBJ2-5
cdr3_aa: ASSTKETQY

v_call: TRBV7-2
clone_size: .
j_call: TRBJ2-2
cdr3_aa: ASSLLDRDTGELF

v_call: TRBV5-1
clone_size: .
j_call: TRBJ2-3
cdr3_aa: ASSLTGTRPDTQY

v_call: TRBV5-5
clone_size: .
j_call: TRBJ2-1
cdr3_aa: ASSGLAGGGEQF

v_call: TRBV11-2
clone_size: few
j_call: TRBJ1-3
cdr3_aa: ASSYAGQSGNTIY

v_call: TRBV5-1
clone_size: .
j_call: TRBJ2-5
cdr3_aa: ASSLRPIKETQY

v_call: TRBV9
clone_size: .
j_call: TRBJ1-2
cdr3_aa: ASSVLGGGYT

v_call: TRBV5-6
clone_size: .
j_call: TRBJ2-3
cdr3_aa: ASSLSGAYTQY

v_call: TRBV5-1
clone_size: .
j_call: TRBJ1-4
cdr3_aa: ASSPGGQANEKLF

v_call: TRBV18
clone_size: .
j_call: TRBJ1-3
cdr3_aa: ASVEWTSGNTIY

v_call: TRBV5-4
clone_size: few
j_call: TRBJ1-6
cdr3_aa: ASSLAGGGPSPLH

v_call: TRBV9
clone_size: .
j_call: TRBJ1-2
cdr3_aa: ASRGTRRDSNERNYGYT

v_call: TRBV2
clone_size: .
j_call: TRBJ1-3
cdr3_aa: ASSAERGAGNTIY

v_call: TRBV6-5
clone_size: .
j_call: TRBJ2-1
cdr3_aa: ASSPGQLSYNEQF

v_call: TRBV6-5
clone_size: .
j_call: TRBJ1-1
cdr3_aa: ASSYPGRGITEAF

v_call: TRBV6-5
clone_size: .
j_call: TRBJ1-1
cdr3_aa: ASRPHDLDTEAF

v_call: TRBV15
clone_size: .
j_call: TRBJ2-7
cdr3_aa: ATSRDVGYEQY

v_call: TRBV10-3
clone_size: .
j_call: TRBJ2-1
cdr3_aa: AISDTSAYNEQF

v_call: TRBV3-1/TRBV3-2
clone_size: .
j_call: TRBJ2-2
cdr3_aa: ASSQFSAGGELF

v_call: TRBV14
clone_size: .
j_call: TRBJ2-5
cdr3_aa: ASRTSGAETQY

v_call: TRBV23-1
clone_size: few
j_call: TRBJ2-1
cdr3_aa: ASSQGDSYNEQF

v_call: TRBV2
clone_size: .
j_call: TRBJ1-3
cdr3_aa: ASSGAEAGNTIY

v_call: TRBV6-5
clone_size: .
j_call: TRBJ1-6
cdr3_aa: ATWIDRDRPLH

v_call: TRBV5-8
clone_size: few
j_call: TRBJ2-7
cdr3_aa: ASSSRVQGYEQY

v_call: TRBV30
clone_size: .
j_call: TRBJ1-1
cdr3_aa: AWKSGTGGTEAF

v_call: TRBV5-6
clone_size: .
j_call: TRBJ1-4
cdr3_aa: ASSLVSATNEKLF

v_call: TRBV7-2
clone_size: .
j_call: TRBJ2-7
cdr3_aa: ASSLGGGREQY

v_call: TRBV19
clone_size: .
j_call: TRBJ1-5
cdr3_aa: ASSIASGNQPQH

v_call: TRBV5-4
clone_size: .
j_call: TRBJ1-1
cdr3_aa: ASSLATGGTEAF

v_call: TRBV3-1/TRBV3-2
clone_size: .
j_call: TRBJ2-2
cdr3_aa: ASSPLLAANTGELF

v_call: TRBV18
clone_size: .
j_call: TRBJ2-5
cdr3_aa: ASSPQGPGLTQETQY

v_call: TRBV15
clone_size: .
j_call: TRBJ2-3
cdr3_aa: ATSFMSGRYSTDTQY

v_call: TRBV4-1
clone_size: few
j_call: TRBJ2-7
cdr3_aa: ASSQGGGGGYEQY

v_call: TRBV3-1/TRBV3-2
clone_size: .
j_call: TRBJ2-7
cdr3_aa: ASSQQGRVYEQY

v_call: TRBV12-5
clone_size: .
j_call: TRBJ2-1
cdr3_aa: ASVKGGSSYNEQF

v_call: TRBV14
clone_size: .
j_call: TRBJ1-6
cdr3_aa: ASSQGLQNSPLH

v_call: TRBV7-2
clone_size: .
j_call: TRBJ1-1
cdr3_aa: ASSLDRLYMNTEAF

v_call: TRBV11-1
clone_size: .
j_call: TRBJ2-2
cdr3_aa: ASSLAGTGELF